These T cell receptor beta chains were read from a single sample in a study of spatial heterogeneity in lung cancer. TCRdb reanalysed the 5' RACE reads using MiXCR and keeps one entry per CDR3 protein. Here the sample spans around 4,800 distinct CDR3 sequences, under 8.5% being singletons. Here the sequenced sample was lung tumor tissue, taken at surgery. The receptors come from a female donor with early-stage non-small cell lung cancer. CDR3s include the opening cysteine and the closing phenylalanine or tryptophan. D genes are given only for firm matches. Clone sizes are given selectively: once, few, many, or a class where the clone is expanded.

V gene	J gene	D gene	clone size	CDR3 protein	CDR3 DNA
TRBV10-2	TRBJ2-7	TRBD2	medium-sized	CASSNGGAYEQYF	TGCGCCAGCAGTAATGGGGGGGCCTACGAGCAGTACTTC
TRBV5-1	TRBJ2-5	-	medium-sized	CASSLGQSETQYF	TGCGCCAGCAGCTTGGGGCAGTCAGAGACCCAGTACTTC
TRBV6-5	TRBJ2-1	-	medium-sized	CASSSDRLRNYNEQFF	TGTGCCAGCAGTTCAGACAGGTTACGTAATTACAATGAGCAGTTCTTC
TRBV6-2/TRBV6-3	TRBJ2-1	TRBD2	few	CASSYLGLAAYNEQFF	TGTGCCAGCAGTTACCTGGGACTAGCGGCCTACAATGAGCAGTTCTTC
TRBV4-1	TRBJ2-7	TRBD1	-	CASSPRDRGWEQYF	TGCGCCAGCAGCCCCCGAGACAGGGGTTGGGAGCAGTACTTC
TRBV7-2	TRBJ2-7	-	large	CASSLVLGPFSYEQYF	TGTGCCAGCAGCTTAGTACTGGGGCCCTTCTCCTACGAGCAGTACTTC
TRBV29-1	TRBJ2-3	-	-	CSVTSTDTQYF	TGCAGCGTCACTAGCACAGATACGCAGTATTTT
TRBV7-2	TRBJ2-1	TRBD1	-	CASSFSGTGLKFF	TGTGCCAGCAGCTTCTCGGGGACAGGGCTTAAGTTCTTC
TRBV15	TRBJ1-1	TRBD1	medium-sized	CATSRDVGQGFPEAFF	TGTGCCACCAGCAGAGATGTGGGACAGGGGTTTCCTGAAGCTTTCTTT
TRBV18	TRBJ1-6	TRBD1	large	CASSPTGTGDSPLHF	TGTGCCAGCTCACCTACCGGGACAGGGGATTCACCCCTCCACTTT
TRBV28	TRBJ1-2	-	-	CASSHRLADGYTF	TGTGCCAGCAGCCACAGGCTAGCGGATGGCTACACCTTC
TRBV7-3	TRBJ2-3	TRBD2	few	CASSPSGGPGTQYF	TGTGCCAGCAGCCCTAGCGGGGGGCCAGGTACGCAGTATTTT
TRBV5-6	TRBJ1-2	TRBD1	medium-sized	CASKGAEGYTF	TGTGCCAGCAAGGGGGCGGAAGGCTACACCTTC
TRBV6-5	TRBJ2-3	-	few	CASSLTGPADTQYF	TGTGCCAGCAGTTTGACAGGTCCCGCAGATACGCAGTATTTT
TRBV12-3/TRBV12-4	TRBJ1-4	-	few	CASTKDFNEKLFF	TGTGCCAGCACTAAGGACTTTAATGAAAAACTGTTTTTT
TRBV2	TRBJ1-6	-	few	CASSVGRGISPLHF	TGTGCCAGCAGTGTCGGCCGGGGGATTTCACCCCTCCACTTT
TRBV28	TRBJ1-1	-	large	CASSLLGSGHAEAFF	TGTGCCAGCAGTTTACTGGGATCGGGGCATGCTGAAGCTTTCTTT
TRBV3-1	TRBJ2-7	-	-	CASSSFYEQYF	TGTGCCAGCAGCTCCTTCTACGAGCAGTACTTC
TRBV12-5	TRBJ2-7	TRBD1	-	CASGLLPGQALEGSYEQYF	TGTGCTAGTGGTTTGCTACCGGGACAGGCCCTAGAGGGCTCCTACGAGCAGTACTTC
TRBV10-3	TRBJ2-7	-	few	CAISESGSGITYEQYF	TGTGCCATCAGTGAGTCTGGTTCAGGGATAACCTACGAGCAGTACTTC
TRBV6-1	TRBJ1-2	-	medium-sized	CASSEGGAGYGYTF	TGTGCCAGCAGTGAAGGGGGCGCGGGCTATGGCTACACCTTC
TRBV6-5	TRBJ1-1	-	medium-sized	CASSYSVNTEAFF	TGTGCCAGCAGTTACTCGGTGAACACTGAAGCTTTCTTT
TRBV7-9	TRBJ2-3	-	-	CASSPPGVSTDTQYF	TGTGCCAGCAGCCCCCCGGGGGTTAGCACAGATACGCAGTATTTT
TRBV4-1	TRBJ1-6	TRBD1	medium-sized	CASSQGQGGSSPLHF	TGCGCCAGCAGCCAAGGACAGGGGGGCTCTTCACCCCTCCACTTT
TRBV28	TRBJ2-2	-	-	CASSPTGNTGELFF	TGTGCCAGCAGTCCGACCGGGAACACCGGGGAGCTGTTTTTT
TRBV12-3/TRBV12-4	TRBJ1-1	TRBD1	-	CASIPGQGRLAAEAFF	TGTGCCAGCATTCCGGGACAGGGGCGACTGGCGGCTGAAGCTTTCTTT
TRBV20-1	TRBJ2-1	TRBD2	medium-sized	CSAPLAGGRNEQFF	TGCAGTGCTCCACTAGCGGGGGGACGGAATGAGCAGTTCTTC
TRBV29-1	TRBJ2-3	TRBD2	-	CSVPGGDTQYF	TGCAGCGTACCGGGGGGAGATACGCAGTATTTT
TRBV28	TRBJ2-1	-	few	CASSLPRGGRGNEQFF	TGTGCCAGCAGTTTGCCGCGCGGCGGAAGGGGGAATGAGCAGTTCTTC
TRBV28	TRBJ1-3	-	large	CASRVTPAGGNTIYF	TGTGCCAGCAGAGTAACCCCGGCGGGCGGAAACACCATATATTTT
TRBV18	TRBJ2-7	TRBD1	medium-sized	CASSPLTGSYEQYF	TGTGCCAGCTCGCCTCTGACAGGGTCCTACGAGCAGTACTTC
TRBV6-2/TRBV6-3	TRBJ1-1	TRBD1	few	CASSYSRTGRRNTEAFF	TGTGCCAGCAGTTACTCTCGGACAGGGAGGAGGAACACTGAAGCTTTCTTT
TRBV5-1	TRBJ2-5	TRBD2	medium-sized	CASSLRTSGGLTTQYF	TGCGCCAGCAGCTTAAGGACTAGCGGGGGTTTGACGACCCAGTACTTC
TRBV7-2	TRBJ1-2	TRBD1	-	CASSPRQGIGYGYTF	TGTGCCAGCAGCCCTCGACAGGGGATCGGATATGGCTACACCTTC
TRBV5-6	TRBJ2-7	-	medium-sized	CASSLDQVDEQYF	TGTGCCAGCAGCTTGGATCAGGTTGACGAGCAGTACTTC
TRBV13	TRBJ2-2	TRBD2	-	CASSSLPGLAENTGELFF	TGTGCCAGCAGCTCGCTGCCGGGACTAGCAGAGAACACCGGGGAGCTGTTTTTT
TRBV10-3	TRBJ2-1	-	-	CAISGGFYNEQFF	TGTGCCATCAGTGGGGGGTTCTACAATGAGCAGTTCTTC
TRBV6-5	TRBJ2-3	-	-	CASSDSTDTQYF	TGTGCCAGCAGTGACAGCACAGATACGCAGTATTTT
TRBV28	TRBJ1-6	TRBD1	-	CASRYRTGENNSPLHF	TGTGCCAGCAGGTATAGGACAGGGGAGAACAATTCACCCCTCCACTTT
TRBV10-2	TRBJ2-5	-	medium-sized	CASSEGGETQYF	TGCGCCAGCAGTGAGGGGGGGGAGACCCAGTACTTC
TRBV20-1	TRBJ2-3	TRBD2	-	CSATPPGLAKYDTQYF	TGCAGTGCTACACCCCCGGGACTAGCCAAATATGATACGCAGTATTTT